In its sample, the clone carrying this T cell receptor beta chain was seen many times. The antigen is undetermined. The sample is drawn from a study of T cell repertoires in cytomegalovirus infection. The overall study: TCR beta signatures that were public indicated CMV infection and matching HLA type.

Each CDR3 protein gets one entry after TCRdb re-called the reads with MiXCR. There are 65,000 to 95,000 distinct CDR3 sequences in the sample; around 3.5% occur only once, and about 4.6% lies in the top ten. Study observations and caveats: CMV-specific TCR beta clonotypes restricted by HLA-C were the ones dominating the ex vivo response. Identification of carriers of CMV plus the relevant HLA was achieved through cumulative public TCR beta family frequency.

CDR1 and CDR2 from the germline V gene are SGHTA and FQGNSA. V was pared by 7 bases and J by 7 bases, with 16 bases between. The CDR3 loop spans 14 amino acids. The TCR originated in a human donor in good health (CMV status not recorded). Some clones in this sample may be carry-over from other donors' samples. Sequencing input: PBMCs. V is TRBV7-2 and J is TRBJ2-2; D possibly corresponds to TRBD2 (6 bases). In nucleotides, the CDR3 is TGTGCCAGCAACCCCGGTAGGGGACTCGGGGAGCTGTTTTTT. Protein product: CASNPGRGLGELFF. The whole variable domain, filled in from reference TRBV7-2 and TRBJ2-2, reads GAGVSQSPSNKVTEKGKDVELRCDPISGHTALYWYRQSLGQGLEFLIYFQGNSAPDKSGLPSDRFSAERTGGSVSTLTIQRTQQEDSAVYLCASNPGRGLGELFFGEGSRLTVL.